Reported below is one T cell receptor beta chain. What it recognizes is unknown. The data originate from a study of glioma-infiltrating T cells after dendritic cell vaccination. Study overall: Dendritic cells derived from monocytes and pulsed with autologous tumor lysate formed the vaccine. Study findings and constraints: Only a small number of patients had complete blood and tumor samples.

Clones were sequenced by immunoSEQ multiplex PCR, and TCRdb holds only the in-frame ones, with some missing. The sample holds roughly 90,000 clones; approximately 84% are singletons and the top ten take 15% to 18%. PBMC were collected before vaccination, two weeks after the third vaccination, and at progression. This clonotype was sampled from a human donor with glioblastoma. This sample comprised blood, obtained before dendritic cell vaccination.

In nucleotides, the CDR3 is TGTGCCAGCAGCTCCTGGGACAGGGCCACCCAGTACTTC. Encoded protein: CASSSWDRATQYF. The V and J genes are TRBV7-7 and TRBJ2-5; 9 bases match TRBD1. Trimming removed 4 bases from V and 8 bases from J; junction bases left unmatched: 5. Germline V gives CDR1 SSHAT, CDR2 FNYEAQ (reference sequence). The CDR3 covers 13 residues. The full variable domain, its missing parts supplied by reference TRBV7-7 and TRBJ2-5, is GAGVSQSPRYKVTKRGQDVTLRCDPISSHATLYWYQQALGQGPEFLTYFNYEAQPDKSGLPSDRFSAERPEGSISTLTIQRTEQRDSAMYRCASSSWDRATQYFGPGTRLLVL.